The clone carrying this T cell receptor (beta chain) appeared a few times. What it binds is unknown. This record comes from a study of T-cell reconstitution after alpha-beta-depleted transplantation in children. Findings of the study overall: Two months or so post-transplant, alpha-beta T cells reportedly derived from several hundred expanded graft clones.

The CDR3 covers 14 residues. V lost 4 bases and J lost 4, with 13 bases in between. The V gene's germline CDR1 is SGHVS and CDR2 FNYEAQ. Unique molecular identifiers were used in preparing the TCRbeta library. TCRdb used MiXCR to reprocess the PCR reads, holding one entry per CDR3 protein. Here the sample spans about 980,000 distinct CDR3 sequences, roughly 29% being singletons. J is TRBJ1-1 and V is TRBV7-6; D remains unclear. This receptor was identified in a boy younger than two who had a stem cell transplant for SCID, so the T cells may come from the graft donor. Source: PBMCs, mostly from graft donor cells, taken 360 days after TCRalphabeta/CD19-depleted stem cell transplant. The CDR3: CASSSLPWGTEAFF. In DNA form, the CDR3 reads TGTGCCAGCAGCTCACTTCCTTGGGGCACTGAAGCTTTCTTT.